This T cell receptor (beta chain) stems from a study of blood T cell repertoires in COVID-19. In the study overall: Samples representing acute and convalescent COVID-19 were sourced from the United States, Italy and Spain.

The study drew participants aged about 18 to 89 years from 20 to 30 US areas. CDR3 size: 13 residues. The ends were cut back, 3 bases at V and 6 bases at J, with 8 bases in the middle. CDR1 KGHSH and CDR2 LQKENI come from the germline V gene. The method was immunoSEQ multiplex PCR; TCRdb's version includes in-frame clones alone and lacks a portion of them. The table shows about 240,000 clones, with about 83% occurring only once. The sequenced sample consisted of PBMCs or T cells enriched from blood (not recorded which). The sequence derives from a woman in her thirties or forties who had been exposed to COVID-19. The V call is TRBV18, the J call TRBJ2-2; D is unclear. The CDR3 coding sequence is TGTGCCAGCTCACCTCAGGATCCCGGGGAGCTGTTTTTT. This encodes CASSPQDPGELFF.